Listed below are T cell receptor beta chains from one sample, sequenced in a study of cytomegalovirus exposure and HLA in healthy donors. Here immunoSEQ multiplex PCR was the method, and the copy in TCRdb shows in-frame clones only, minus some. The sample includes more than 85,000 clones, about 77% of them seen just once. The sequenced sample was PBMCs. These receptor sequences come from a woman aged 18-29 years in good health and CMV-seropositive. The CDR3 runs from the conserved cysteine through the conserved F or W. A D gene is named only where the DNA matches it firmly. Where a row states a size, it is once, few, many or the class of an expanded clone; other rows omit it.

clone_size,v_call,cdr3_length,d_call,j_call,cdr3_nt,cdr3_aa
once,TRBV7-2,14,.,TRBJ2-5,TGTGCCAGCAGCCCTAGGGGGGGCCGGGAGACCCAGTACTTC,CASSPRGGRETQYF
.,TRBV2,16,TRBD2,TRBJ2-4,TGTGCCAGCAGTGACCCTAGCGGTCTAGCCAAAAACATTCAGTACTTC,CASSDPSGLAKNIQYF
.,TRBV11-1,14,.,TRBJ1-5,TGTGCCAGCAGCGACGACAGGACGGGTCAGCCCCAGCATTTT,CASSDDRTGQPQHF
.,TRBV30,15,TRBD1,TRBJ2-3,TGTGCCTGGAGTGGACCGACAGGGGGTTCGGATACGCAGTATTTT,CAWSGPTGGSDTQYF
few,TRBV7-9,15,.,TRBJ2-1,TGTGCCAGCAGCTTTGGGCCCGAGCCCAACAATGAGCAGTTCTTC,CASSFGPEPNNEQFF
.,TRBV6-5,15,TRBD1,TRBJ1-4,TGTGCCAGCAGGCCTCAGGGGGGAACTAATGAAAAACTGTTTTTT,CASRPQGGTNEKLFF
.,TRBV28,14,.,TRBJ1-2,TGTGCCAGCAGTATCAGGGACTCCTACTATGGCTACACCTTC,CASSIRDSYYGYTF
few,TRBV29-1,14,TRBD1,TRBJ1-1,TGCAGCGTTGCTGGGACAGCCGGGGACACTGAAGCTTTCTTT,CSVAGTAGDTEAFF
.,TRBV28,15,TRBD2,TRBJ2-1,TGTGCCAGCAGTTTCCCTCTGGCTAGCGGGAGCCTGCTGTTCTTC,CASSFPLASGSLLFF
few,TRBV4-3,16,.,TRBJ1-3,TGCGCCAGCAGCCAAGAATTGTCTTACTCTGGAAACACCATATATTTT,CASSQELSYSGNTIYF
.,TRBV7-2,16,.,TRBJ2-3,TGTGCCAGCAGCCAGGCCAGGGCGTGGGGCACAGATACGCAGTATTTT,CASSQARAWGTDTQYF
few,TRBV4-1,18,.,TRBJ2-4,TGCGCCAGCAGCCAAGAAGGAGGAGGGAGTGTAGCCAAAAACATTCAGTACTTC,CASSQEGGGSVAKNIQYF
few,TRBV18,16,TRBD1,TRBJ1-2,TGTGCCAGCTCACCACGGGGACAGGGGGATGCCTATGGCTACACCTTC,CASSPRGQGDAYGYTF
.,TRBV29-1,13,TRBD1,TRBJ1-2,TGCAGCGTACCGACAGGGTTAGCCTATGGCTACACCTTC,CSVPTGLAYGYTF
.,TRBV20-1,10,.,TRBJ2-1,TGCAGTACCAGACTAAATGAGCAGTTCTTC,CSTRLNEQFF
.,TRBV4-3,17,TRBD1,TRBJ1-5,TGCGCCAGCAGCCAACATCCCGGGACAGGGGCTGGTCAGCCCCAGCATTTT,CASSQHPGTGAGQPQHF
.,TRBV25-1,12,TRBD1,TRBJ1-2,TGTGCCAGCAGTGTCACAGGGGGGCGCTACACCTTC,CASSVTGGRYTF
.,TRBV4-3,16,TRBD1,TRBJ1-2,TGCGCCAGCAGCCAAGAGAATCGACAGGGGGGCGATGGCTACACCTTC,CASSQENRQGGDGYTF
.,TRBV7-9,18,TRBD2,TRBJ2-2,TGTGCCAGCAGCTTAGCCATGGGACTAGCGGTGAACACCGGGGAGCTGTTTTTT,CASSLAMGLAVNTGELFF
.,TRBV7-2,17,TRBD2,TRBJ2-1,TGTGCCAGCAGCTTAGTAACCAGCGGGAGGAACGGCAATGAGCAGTTCTTC,CASSLVTSGRNGNEQFF
.,TRBV5-1,13,.,TRBJ2-7,TGCGCCAGCAGCTCTTCGACCGGGGTCGAGCAGTACTTC,CASSSSTGVEQYF
once,TRBV7-7,15,TRBD1,TRBJ2-1,TGTGCTAGCAGCCAGACAGGGGGTTCCTACAATGAGCAGTTCTTC,CASSQTGGSYNEQFF
.,TRBV27,15,TRBD1,TRBJ1-1,TGTGCCAGCAGTTTATCGGGACAGGGATTCTTATGGGCTTTCTTT,CASSLSGQGFLWAFF
few,TRBV11-3,13,.,TRBJ1-1,TGTGCCAGCAGCTTCGAGGGGGACACTGAAGCTTTCTTT,CASSFEGDTEAFF
.,TRBV7-8,14,TRBD1,TRBJ2-5,TGTGCCAGCAGCAGACAGGGGAACCAAGAGACCCAGTACTTC,CASSRQGNQETQYF
few,TRBV4-3,16,TRBD1,TRBJ1-2,TGCGCCAGCAGCCAGGACGTCGGACAGGCTTTGGGAGGCTACACCTTC,CASSQDVGQALGGYTF
.,TRBV6-5,13,TRBD1,TRBJ1-1,TGTGCCAGTCAGCAGGGGGAGCAGACTGAAGCTTTCTTT,CASQQGEQTEAFF
.,TRBV18,15,TRBD2,TRBJ2-7,TGTGCCAGCTCCCTTAGCGGGCCACCAGACTACGAGCAGTACTTC,CASSLSGPPDYEQYF
.,TRBV4-3,18,.,TRBJ2-7,TGCGCCAGCAGCCAAGGCGCTAGCCGGAGATTTGTGTCTAACGAGCAGTACTTC,CASSQGASRRFVSNEQYF
.,TRBV5-1,14,TRBD1,TRBJ2-2,TGCGCCAGCAGCCTGACAGGGGGAACCGGGGAGCTGTTTTTT,CASSLTGGTGELFF
.,TRBV27,14,.,TRBJ2-7,TGTGCCAGCAGTCCCACTGGGCACTTCTACGAGCAGTACTTC,CASSPTGHFYEQYF
.,TRBV4-1,13,.,TRBJ1-2,TGCGCCAGCAGCCACCCGGAGGACTATGGCTACACCTTC,CASSHPEDYGYTF
.,TRBV6-4,16,.,TRBJ2-3,TGTGCCAGCAGTGACTCGGCAGGGGATTACACAGATACGCAGTATTTT,CASSDSAGDYTDTQYF
.,TRBV6-6,12,.,TRBJ2-5,TGTGCCAGCAGCTCCGGTGGTGAGACCCAGTACTTC,CASSSGGETQYF
few,TRBV2,16,.,TRBJ2-7,TGTGCCAGCAGTGATCCCCGCAGGGGGGTCTTATACGAGCAGTACTTC,CASSDPRRGVLYEQYF
.,TRBV5-6,16,TRBD2,TRBJ2-7,TGTGCCAGCAGCCCCCACGGGGGGAAGGGGATTTACGAGCAGTACTTC,CASSPHGGKGIYEQYF
.,TRBV18,13,.,TRBJ2-7,TGTGCCAGCTCACCGGGAGGCTCCTACGAGCAGTACTTC,CASSPGGSYEQYF
.,TRBV27,13,.,TRBJ2-7,TGTGCCAGCAGTCTTTCAGGAACCCACGAGCAGTACTTC,CASSLSGTHEQYF
.,TRBV30,14,.,TRBJ1-4,TGTGCCTGGAGTGTTCTCGGGGGGATTGAAAAACTGTTTTTT,CAWSVLGGIEKLFF
.,TRBV6-5,14,TRBD1,TRBJ1-3,TGTGCCAGCAGACGGGACAGGACCGGAAACACCATATATTTT,CASRRDRTGNTIYF
few,TRBV6-5,15,TRBD1,TRBJ2-7,TGTGCCAGCAGTTACTCGGGGGACAGCGACTACGAGCAGTACTTC,CASSYSGDSDYEQYF
.,TRBV4-3,12,.,TRBJ2-3,TGCGCCAGCAGCCGGGGGCAGGATACGCAGTATTTT,CASSRGQDTQYF
.,TRBV7-2,14,TRBD2,TRBJ2-7,TGTGCCAGCAGCTTAGGACTAGCTCAGAACGAGCAGTACTTC,CASSLGLAQNEQYF
.,TRBV7-9,18,TRBD2,TRBJ2-3,TGTGCCAGCAGCGACCCGGGACTAGCGGGAGGCACTTCGGATACGCAGTATTTT,CASSDPGLAGGTSDTQYF
.,TRBV6-1,15,.,TRBJ2-3,TGTGCCAGCAGTGAAGAGCAGGGTGGCACAGATACGCAGTATTTT,CASSEEQGGTDTQYF
once,TRBV18,15,.,TRBJ1-1,TGTGCCAGCTCACCAATAGGGCAGGGCGACACTGAAGCTTTCTTT,CASSPIGQGDTEAFF
.,TRBV5-8,16,.,TRBJ2-7,TGTGCCAGCAGCCCCTCTCTGACTAGTAGGTCCTACGAGCAGTACTTC,CASSPSLTSRSYEQYF
few,TRBV6-5,13,.,TRBJ2-3,TGTGCCAGCAGTTACCCGGGCACAGATACGCAGTATTTT,CASSYPGTDTQYF
.,TRBV5-1,15,TRBD2,TRBJ2-7,TGCGCCAGCAGCCCACTAGCGGGAGTCTCCTACGAGCAGTACTTC,CASSPLAGVSYEQYF